This T cell receptor beta chain derives from a study of T cell responses to AZD1222 COVID-19 vaccine (dated by TCRdb to about 2021). Regarding the research as a whole: Because spike-specific TCR depth and breadth did not differ between the two schedules, AZD1222 recipients who got a second dose at roughly 4 weeks were pooled with those who got a second dose at roughly 12 weeks. TCR sequencing covered over 230 trial participants: about 210 given two doses of AZD1222 and 26 given two doses of MenACWY control vaccine. Trial participants were enrolled by age into subgroups of 18-55, 56-69 and 70-plus years, and about 150, 27 and 61 TCR-sequenced participants, respectively, were included in these subgroups.

The CDR3 regions of human TCRbeta chains were analyzed by immunosequencing. The study's processing was this. Repertoire TCRs were checked for matches against a reference library of SARS-CoV-2-specific TCRs that had been generated using the MIRA antigen-specificity platform. Breadth was defined as the fraction of unique TCRs that were SARS-CoV-2-associated. Depth was defined as the fraction of total T cells that were SARS-CoV-2-associated. Each spike-specific TCR was assigned to its reactive spike region and to a CD4 or CD8 class using the MIRA data. Log10-transformed breadth and depth values were compared by one-way ANOVA with Sidak's multiple comparisons tests. TCRdb carries this immuneACCESS record with in-frame sequences only. Its versions omit some clonotypes, under half of them owing to an unresolved V gene in the studies checked, with the rest unexplained. V, J and clone size are those of that table, while D and trimming were read from the DNA. The sample contains about 110,000 clones, about nine tenths of them found a single time. The ten largest clones capture roughly 7% of the sample.

As to this clone: Its antigen is currently not known. No much larger clone exists at a distance of one base, and base qualities are not known.

According to the germline V gene, CDR1 reads SGHTA and CDR2 reads FQGNSA. The germline V end is reduced by 5 bases and the J end by 5 bases; junction bases left unmatched: 5. The CDR3 numbers 13 residues from cysteine through phenylalanine. This entry keeps only the CDR3 DNA: 39 bases, framed from base 1. The sample's time point, from its label and the paper: baseline before first vaccination. The vaccinee samples were drawn from two UK trials, COV001 and COV002, one of which was a single-blind randomized controlled phase 2/3 trial testing AZD1222 (ChAdOx1 nCoV-19) in healthy adults. For TCRbeta chain sequencing, PBMC samples from trial participants were taken at day 0 and at day 28 after the second dose. What the authors observed across the whole study: No day 14 peak-response samples were available, so repertoires were characterized only after the peak T cell response. CD4 TCRs associated with the vaccine covered the entire spike protein, and the dominant responses were in regions 160-218 and 743-854. After two AZD1222 doses, spike-specific TCR breadth and depth were significantly higher than at day 0 and than in MenACWY recipients. In the small 56-69-year group, the increase in depth fell short of significance, most likely because of low power. Participants were mostly white British and included more females than males, and it was suggested by the authors that clonal diversity may have been underestimated. Conclusions about previously exposed vaccinees were limited because only six or seven AZD1222 recipients were SARS-CoV-2 seropositive at baseline. Reportedly, close to half of the unique spike-specific TCRs recognized epitopes lying outside the regions that are mutated in the B.1.351 and B.1.1.7 variants.

This sequence originates from an adult in good health. Source: peripheral blood, taken on day 0 of AZD1222 vaccination. The chain is assembled from TRBV7-2 and TRBJ2-5; TRBD1 aligns with 7 central bases. For the CDR3, the sequence is CASSSWGQETQYF. The DNA reads as follows: TGTGCCAGCAGCAGCTGGGGACAGGAGACCCAGTACTTC.